The rows below give T cell receptor beta chains drawn from one sample of a study of molecular identifiers for immune sequencing clone quantification. TCRdb ran MiXCR on the PCR reads and lists one entry per CDR3 protein. The data show approximately 590,000 distinct CDR3 sequences, 25% seen once. The sample comprised naive CD8+ T cells from blood, with Jurkat cell RNA spiked in. These receptors were collected from a human donor in good health. Some libraries in this study had Jurkat cell RNA spiked in. Both conserved end residues are part of each CDR3. A D gene is named only where the DNA matches it firmly. Only some rows state a clone size, as once, few, many or a class for expanded clones.

many	TRBJ2-1	-	TRBV7-9	CASSSSSATPTMKQFF	TGTGCCAGCAGCTCCTCTAGCGCTACACCTACAATGAAGCAGTTCTTC
many	TRBJ1-5	TRBD1	TRBV30	CAWSVRQGSGQPQHF	TGTGCCTGGAGTGTTCGACAGGGAAGCGGTCAGCCCCAGCATTTT
-	TRBJ1-3	-	TRBV28	CASSPVGLHSGNTIYF	TGTGCCAGCAGTCCGGTGGGACTTCACTCTGGAAACACCATATATTTT
few	TRBJ1-2	-	TRBV7-6	CASSLSSTGTNYGYTF	TGTGCCAGCAGCTTATCGTCTACAGGGACTAACTATGGCTACACCTTC
few	TRBJ1-2	TRBD1	TRBV19	CASSIDPGQDHYGYTF	TGTGCCAGTAGTATCGATCCAGGACAGGATCACTATGGCTACACCTTC
many	TRBJ1-6	-	TRBV12-5	CASAPAGSSYNSPLHF	TGTGCTAGTGCCCCGGCGGGGAGCTCCTATAATTCACCCCTCCACTTT
few	TRBJ1-4	-	TRBV3-1	CASSPVNVREKLFF	TGTGCCAGCAGCCCTGTAAACGTGCGCGAAAAACTGTTTTTT
-	TRBJ2-1	-	TRBV7-9	CASSFSPGRHEQFF	TGTGCCAGCAGCTTTTCCCCCGGCCGCCATGAGCAGTTCTTC
many	TRBJ1-6	TRBD1	TRBV7-9	CASSPPGTDNSPLHF	TGTGCCAGCAGCCCACCCGGGACAGATAATTCACCCCTCCACTTT
few	TRBJ2-2	-	TRBV11-2	CAVRLNTGELFF	TGTGCCGTTCGACTGAACACCGGGGAGCTGTTTTTT
many	TRBJ2-3	-	TRBV3-1	CASSPRGTRTDTQYF	TGTGCCAGCAGCCCTAGGGGGACCCGCACAGATACGCAGTATTTT
-	TRBJ2-5	-	TRBV20-1	CSARDGSATTAPLETQYF	TGCAGTGCTAGAGATGGAAGCGCGACTACCGCACCGTTGGAGACCCAGTACTTC
few	TRBJ1-1	-	TRBV7-8	CASSLRSRESMNTEAFF	TGTGCCAGCAGCTTAAGGAGCCGGGAATCCATGAACACTGAAGCTTTCTTT
-	TRBJ1-1	-	TRBV7-9	CASSLVSGWNTEAFF	TGTGCCAGCAGCTTAGTTTCAGGGTGGAACACTGAAGCTTTCTTT
few	TRBJ1-1	-	TRBV2	CASLRNTEAFF	TGTGCCAGCCTTAGAAACACTGAAGCTTTCTTT
few	TRBJ2-1	-	TRBV20-1	CSARDINEPSKAVSYNEQFF	TGCAGTGCTAGGGACATAAACGAACCTAGCAAAGCGGTCTCCTACAATGAGCAGTTCTTC
few	TRBJ2-7	-	TRBV4-1	CASSQDPLGGNEQYF	TGCGCCAGCAGCCAAGATCCCCTCGGGGGCAACGAGCAGTACTTC